The 7 T cell receptor beta chains below were found in one sample sequenced in a study of T cells expressing NK-cell markers. TCRdb reprocessed the 5' RACE reads and reports one entry per CDR3 protein, with no DNA. The listing contains 150,000 to 180,000 distinct CDR3 sequences. Sequenced material: blood T cells: a sorted CD56 or NKG2C T cell subset, CD4+ or CD8+ T cells, or bulk PBMC T cells (not recorded which). The receptor set was obtained from a woman aged 50 to 65 in good health.

The chain links TRBV5-8 to TRBJ1-1. The CDR3 has 18 amino acids. The germline V gene has CDR1 SGHTS and CDR2 YDEGEE. CDR3 region: CASSLEVFTEIMNTEAFF.

This rearrangement joins TRBV27 to TRBJ1-2; there is no DNA to check the TCRdb D call of TRBD1. CDR1 and CDR2 from the germline V gene are MNHEY and SMNVEV (reference sequence). The CDR3 runs 12 residues. The CDR3 region is CASRGQSYGYTF.

The chain joins TRBV27 to TRBJ2-1; there is no DNA to check the TCRdb D call of TRBD1. Germline CDR1 MNHEY, CDR2 SMNVEV (reference sequence). This CDR3 is 14 amino acids long. CDR3 loop: CASSLGGQYNEQFF.

The chain combines TRBV6-5 with TRBJ2-3; TCRdb returns TRBD1, unconfirmable since there is no DNA. CDR1 and CDR2 from the germline V gene are MNHEY and SVGAGI. CDR3 length: 17 amino acids. The CDR3 reads CASSYSSPGDATDTQYF.

The J gene is TRBJ2-3, the V gene TRBV2. In germline, CDR1 is SNHLY, CDR2 FYNNEI. The CDR3 is 13 residues long. CDR3 residues: CASLTVTTDTQYF. The variable domain in full, with the rest retrieved from reference TRBV2 and TRBJ2-3, is EPEVTQTPSHQVTQMGQEVILRCVPISNHLYFYWYRQILGQKVEFLVSFYNNEISEKSEIFDDQFSVERPDGSNFTLKIRSTKLEDSAMYFCASLTVTTDTQYFGPGTRLTVL.

The chain recombines TRBV2 with TRBJ2-5; there is no DNA to check the TCRdb D call of TRBD1. Germline CDR1 SNHLY, CDR2 FYNNEI. The CDR3 covers 16 residues. This CDR3 reads CASSGSAPDTQETQYF.

The V call is TRBV7-9, the J call TRBJ1-1; TCRdb's D gene call, TRBD1, goes unchecked for lack of DNA. Looked up from germline, CDR1 is SEHNR and CDR2 is FQNEAQ (reference sequence). CDR3 length: 14 amino acids. The CDR3 protein is CASSSDRVNTEAFF.